Listed below are T cell receptor beta chains from one sample, sequenced in a study of CD8 T cells in ankylosing spondylitis. TCRdb recomputed calls from the 5' RACE reads with MiXCR, one row per CDR3 protein. This table holds 150,000 to 200,000 distinct CDR3 sequences, roughly 20% found once. The sequencing sample was made of blood, either unsorted or a sorted T cell fraction (not recorded which). The receptors here all came from a male donor under 35 with ankylosing spondylitis or in good health (not recorded which). Each CDR3 is given with its conserved first and last residue. D genes are given only for firm matches. Clone size is not always given. Where it is, it says once, few, many or a class for expanded clones.

v_gene	abundance	d_gene	j_gene	CDR3aa	CDR3nt
TRBV5-1	many	NA	TRBJ2-7	CASSPTGQSSYEQYF	TGCGCCAGCAGCCCCACTGGACAGAGCTCCTACGAGCAGTACTTC
TRBV1	few	NA	TRBJ2-7	CTSSQERLFYEQYF	TGCACCAGCAGCCAAGAAAGGTTATTCTACGAGCAGTACTTC
TRBV12-3/TRBV12-4	NA	NA	TRBJ2-7	CASSLSRGEQYF	TGTGCCAGCAGTTTATCCCGTGGCGAGCAGTACTTC
TRBV27	many	NA	TRBJ2-1	CASSLARVDEWFF	TGTGCCAGCAGTTTAGCTAGGGTGGATGAATGGTTCTTC
TRBV5-6	many	NA	TRBJ1-5	CASSTGRGNQPQHF	TGTGCCAGCAGCACGGGACGGGGAAATCAGCCCCAGCATTTT
TRBV24-1	NA	TRBD1	TRBJ1-1	CATSSTGAGLTFF	TGTGCCACCAGTTCAACAGGGGCCGGTTTAACTTTCTTT
TRBV29-1	few	NA	TRBJ1-5	CSVVVKRGQPQHF	TGCAGCGTTGTGGTGAAGAGGGGTCAGCCCCAGCATTTT
TRBV7-9	NA	NA	TRBJ2-1	CASSLRTDFYNEQFF	TGTGCCAGCAGCCTTAGGACGGACTTCTACAATGAGCAGTTCTTC
TRBV10-3	many	TRBD1	TRBJ1-5	CAISEDRAQPQHF	TGTGCCATCAGTGAGGACAGGGCCCAGCCCCAGCATTTT
TRBV20-1	many	NA	TRBJ2-7	CSASDSTYEQYF	TGCAGTGCCAGTGACAGTACCTACGAGCAGTACTTC
TRBV20-1	many	TRBD1	TRBJ1-5	CSATRDRANQPQHF	TGCAGTGCTACCCGGGACAGGGCTAATCAGCCCCAGCATTTT
TRBV5-5	many	NA	TRBJ2-1	CASSLPGYNEQFF	TGTGCCAGCAGCTTACCGGGATACAATGAGCAGTTCTTC
TRBV2	many	NA	TRBJ2-2	CASSEIEQNTGELFF	TGTGCCAGCAGTGAAATCGAACAGAACACCGGGGAGCTGTTTTTT
TRBV2	many	NA	TRBJ1-1	CASGTGVTEAFF	TGTGCCAGCGGGACGGGAGTCACTGAAGCTTTCTTT
TRBV7-6	NA	TRBD1	TRBJ2-5	CASRSHDRGIETQYF	TGTGCCAGCAGGTCCCACGACAGGGGCATCGAGACCCAGTACTTC
TRBV20-1	many	NA	TRBJ2-5	CSANDRRVETQYF	TGCAGTGCAAACGACAGGCGGGTAGAGACCCAGTACTTC
TRBV29-1	NA	NA	TRBJ1-1	CSVELGNTEAFF	TGCAGCGTTGAACTAGGGAACACTGAAGCTTTCTTT
TRBV7-9	many	NA	TRBJ2-1	CASSHVRGSYNEQFF	TGTGCCAGCAGCCACGTGCGGGGCTCCTACAATGAGCAGTTCTTC
TRBV15	NA	NA	TRBJ2-5	CATSREPSRHQETQYF	TGTGCCACCAGCAGAGAACCTAGCAGACACCAAGAGACCCAGTACTTC
TRBV5-1	NA	NA	TRBJ2-7	CASSFTGYEQYF	TGCGCCAGCAGCTTTACGGGCTACGAGCAGTACTTC